The clone carrying this T cell receptor (beta chain) was seen only a few times. The antigen is undetermined. The CDR3 spans 15 residues. Germline values: CDR1 MNHNY, CDR2 SVGAGI (reference sequence). Trimming removed 5 bases from V and 2 bases from J, with 13 bases in between. As it was prepared, the TCRbeta library received unique molecular identifiers. TCRdb reprocessed the PCR reads via MiXCR and lists one record per CDR3 protein. This repertoire shows approximately 500,000 distinct CDR3 sequences, 10% to 13% found once; its top ten account for around 2%. This sample is part of a study of T-cell reconstitution after alpha-beta-depleted transplantation in children. Study outcomes and limitations: Surviving thymic progenitors and recipient T cells were the source of high TCRbeta diversity at day 60 in some patients. After one year, T-cell counts and TCRbeta diversity mostly came from new T cells. As was reported, about two months after transplant, alpha-beta T cells came from several hundred expanded graft clones.

The TCR originated in a child aged 2 to 9 with inherited bone marrow failure, due to receive a stem cell transplant. The chain recombines TRBV6-6 with TRBJ1-5; no clear D gene. Specimen: PBMCs, collected before TCRalphabeta/CD19-depleted stem cell transplant. The CDR3 loop reads CASSTGSWGNQPQHF. DNA for the CDR3: TGTGCCAGCAGTACGGGTAGCTGGGGCAATCAGCCCCAGCATTTT.